A selection of T cell receptor beta chains follows, all from one sample in a study of post-analysis software for immune sequencing data. TCRdb analysed the PCR reads with MiXCR anew, one entry per CDR3 protein. The sample consists of roughly 570,000 distinct CDR3 sequences, 30% to 40% of them appearing once. The specimen sequenced was blood. Receptors were obtained from a girl under 18 with multiple sclerosis. Each CDR3 is given with its conserved first and last residue. The order of the fields is clone size, V gene, D gene, J gene, CDR3 DNA, CDR3 protein. A D gene is named only where the DNA matches it firmly. Size is stated for part of the rows, as once, few or many counts, or as a class when the clone is expanded.

abundance: .; v_gene: TRBV12-3/TRBV12-4; d_gene: .; j_gene: TRBJ2-5; CDR3nt: TGTGCCAGCAGAAAGGGGGGGGAGACCCAGTACTTC; CDR3aa: CASRKGGETQYF
abundance: few; v_gene: TRBV5-1; d_gene: .; j_gene: TRBJ2-5; CDR3nt: TGCGCCAGCAGCGGGCAGAGAGCTGAGGAGACCCAGTACTTC; CDR3aa: CASSGQRAEETQYF
abundance: .; v_gene: TRBV15; d_gene: TRBD1; j_gene: TRBJ2-6; CDR3nt: TGTGCCACCAGCAGTCTCACCGACAGGGGCAGGGTCCTGACTTTC; CDR3aa: CATSSLTDRGRVLTF
abundance: .; v_gene: TRBV20-1; d_gene: .; j_gene: TRBJ2-7; CDR3nt: TGCAGTGCTTTCGTTACGATCACCTACGAGCAGTACTTC; CDR3aa: CSAFVTITYEQYF
abundance: .; v_gene: TRBV7-2; d_gene: .; j_gene: TRBJ2-3; CDR3nt: TGTGCCAGCAGCTTAGGGGACTGGGGCACAGATACGCAGTATTTT; CDR3aa: CASSLGDWGTDTQYF
abundance: .; v_gene: TRBV15; d_gene: .; j_gene: TRBJ2-3; CDR3nt: TGTGCCACCAGCAGAGATCTGGTCGACTACACAGATACGCAGTATTTT; CDR3aa: CATSRDLVDYTDTQYF
abundance: .; v_gene: TRBV6-2/TRBV6-3; d_gene: .; j_gene: TRBJ2-3; CDR3nt: TGTGCCAGCAGTTACTCGATGGGCCCCTTGGATACGCAGTATTTT; CDR3aa: CASSYSMGPLDTQYF
abundance: .; v_gene: TRBV7-2; d_gene: .; j_gene: TRBJ2-4; CDR3nt: TGTGCCAGCAGCCCTGAGCGGGTTTCCAAAAACATTCAGTACTTC; CDR3aa: CASSPERVSKNIQYF
abundance: .; v_gene: TRBV7-2; d_gene: .; j_gene: TRBJ2-7; CDR3nt: TGTGCCAGCAGCTTAGCAGTACCTATCTACGAGCAGTACTTC; CDR3aa: CASSLAVPIYEQYF
abundance: few; v_gene: TRBV20-1; d_gene: .; j_gene: TRBJ1-2; CDR3nt: TGCAGTGCTAGGGCAAATAACTATGGCTACACCTTC; CDR3aa: CSARANNYGYTF
abundance: .; v_gene: TRBV12-3/TRBV12-4; d_gene: .; j_gene: TRBJ1-1; CDR3nt: TGTGCCAGCAGCCGCCGTGTGTTTGAAGCTTTCTTT; CDR3aa: CASSRRVFEAFF
abundance: .; v_gene: TRBV3-1; d_gene: .; j_gene: TRBJ2-1; CDR3nt: TGTGCCAGCAGCCAAGACGGACCGGACGGGTTCAATGAGCAGTTCTTC; CDR3aa: CASSQDGPDGFNEQFF
abundance: few; v_gene: TRBV27; d_gene: .; j_gene: TRBJ2-7; CDR3nt: TGTGCCAGCAGGGGCGGACGGACCAGCTCCTACGAGCAGTACTTC; CDR3aa: CASRGGRTSSYEQYF
abundance: .; v_gene: TRBV7-2; d_gene: .; j_gene: TRBJ2-3; CDR3nt: TGTGCCAGCAGCATTATGGGGGATATCGATACGCAGTATTTT; CDR3aa: CASSIMGDIDTQYF
abundance: .; v_gene: TRBV3-1; d_gene: TRBD2; j_gene: TRBJ2-5; CDR3nt: TGTGCCAGCAGCTTTTCTAGCGGAGAGACCCAGTACTTC; CDR3aa: CASSFSSGETQYF
abundance: few; v_gene: TRBV12-3/TRBV12-4; d_gene: .; j_gene: TRBJ1-2; CDR3nt: TGTGCCAGCAGCCCAGACACCACTGGTAACTATGGCTACACCTTC; CDR3aa: CASSPDTTGNYGYTF
abundance: few; v_gene: TRBV11-2; d_gene: .; j_gene: TRBJ2-1; CDR3nt: TGTGCCAGCAGCTTGTTAGCCGGGACTTTTAACAATGAGCAGTTCTTC; CDR3aa: CASSLLAGTFNNEQFF
abundance: few; v_gene: TRBV27; d_gene: TRBD2; j_gene: TRBJ2-3; CDR3nt: TGTGCCAGCAGTCGGGAGGGTACGCAGTATTTT; CDR3aa: CASSREGTQYF
abundance: .; v_gene: TRBV20-1; d_gene: .; j_gene: TRBJ1-2; CDR3nt: TGCAGTGCTGGAACAGGGCGGTACACCTTC; CDR3aa: CSAGTGRYTF
abundance: few; v_gene: TRBV10-3; d_gene: TRBD2; j_gene: TRBJ2-7; CDR3nt: TGTGCCATCAGTGGGAGTAGCGGGGTGTCCTACGAGCAGTACTTC; CDR3aa: CAISGSSGVSYEQYF
abundance: .; v_gene: TRBV7-3; d_gene: TRBD2; j_gene: TRBJ2-1; CDR3nt: TGTGCCAGCAGCTTAGGGCCTAGCGGGGGGCTTACCAATGAGCAGTTCTTC; CDR3aa: CASSLGPSGGLTNEQFF
abundance: .; v_gene: TRBV7-9; d_gene: TRBD1; j_gene: TRBJ1-1; CDR3nt: TGTGCCAGCAGCTTTACAGGGGGGCCTGAAGCTTTCTTT; CDR3aa: CASSFTGGPEAFF
abundance: few; v_gene: TRBV20-1; d_gene: TRBD1; j_gene: TRBJ1-2; CDR3nt: TGCAGTGCTAGATCGGGACAGTCCTCCTATGGCTACACCTTC; CDR3aa: CSARSGQSSYGYTF
abundance: .; v_gene: TRBV6-1; d_gene: .; j_gene: TRBJ1-5; CDR3nt: TGTGCCAGCAGTGAAGCGAGCGGGGTGGGGCATCAGCCCCAGCATTTT; CDR3aa: CASSEASGVGHQPQHF
abundance: few; v_gene: TRBV10-3; d_gene: TRBD1; j_gene: TRBJ2-5; CDR3nt: TGTGCCATCAGTGCCTCCGGGACAGGGCTAGAGACCCAGTACTTC; CDR3aa: CAISASGTGLETQYF
abundance: few; v_gene: TRBV29-1; d_gene: .; j_gene: TRBJ1-2; CDR3nt: TGCAGCGTTGATACACAGGGTTATGGCTACACCTTC; CDR3aa: CSVDTQGYGYTF
abundance: .; v_gene: TRBV4-1; d_gene: TRBD1; j_gene: TRBJ1-1; CDR3nt: TGCGCCAGCAGCCAAGTTCCCACAGGGGACGCTGAAGCTTTCTTT; CDR3aa: CASSQVPTGDAEAFF
abundance: .; v_gene: TRBV6-1; d_gene: .; j_gene: TRBJ2-4; CDR3nt: TGTGCCAGCAGTGTAGACGTATGGGGGGACATTCAGTACTTC; CDR3aa: CASSVDVWGDIQYF
abundance: .; v_gene: TRBV7-8; d_gene: .; j_gene: TRBJ1-2; CDR3nt: TGTGCCAGCAGCTTAAAGGGCGCGGCGCTCTATGGTTACACCTTC; CDR3aa: CASSLKGAALYGYTF
abundance: few; v_gene: TRBV12-3/TRBV12-4; d_gene: .; j_gene: TRBJ1-6; CDR3nt: TGTGCCAGCAGTTTATCGGGGGGATCCTATAATTCACCCCTCCACTTT; CDR3aa: CASSLSGGSYNSPLHF
abundance: .; v_gene: TRBV29-1; d_gene: .; j_gene: TRBJ2-3; CDR3nt: TGCAGCGTTGAGATAGCAGGCGATACGCAGTATTTT; CDR3aa: CSVEIAGDTQYF
abundance: .; v_gene: TRBV2; d_gene: TRBD2; j_gene: TRBJ2-3; CDR3nt: TGTGCCTCTAGGAAAACGACTAGCGAGAGCACAGATACGCAGTATTTT; CDR3aa: CASRKTTSESTDTQYF
abundance: few; v_gene: TRBV5-1; d_gene: .; j_gene: TRBJ1-2; CDR3nt: TGCGCCAGCAGCTTGGCCCCAGACAACTATGGCTACACCTTC; CDR3aa: CASSLAPDNYGYTF
abundance: .; v_gene: TRBV5-6; d_gene: TRBD1; j_gene: TRBJ1-2; CDR3nt: TGTGCCAGCAGCACCGAGGGACAGCTCTATGGCTTCACCTTC; CDR3aa: CASSTEGQLYGFTF
abundance: .; v_gene: TRBV5-1; d_gene: .; j_gene: TRBJ1-1; CDR3nt: TGCGCCAGCAGCTTGCCTCCGGATAACACTGAAGCTTTCTTT; CDR3aa: CASSLPPDNTEAFF
abundance: few; v_gene: TRBV28; d_gene: .; j_gene: TRBJ2-1; CDR3nt: TGTGCCAGCCGCCCCCTCCAACGGGCAGTTCGGAATGAGCAGTTCTTC; CDR3aa: CASRPLQRAVRNEQFF
abundance: .; v_gene: TRBV5-1; d_gene: TRBD2; j_gene: TRBJ2-7; CDR3nt: TGCGCCAGCAGCCGTGCGGGGGACTACGAGCAGTACTTC; CDR3aa: CASSRAGDYEQYF
abundance: few; v_gene: TRBV12-3/TRBV12-4; d_gene: TRBD1; j_gene: TRBJ2-7; CDR3nt: TGTGCCAGCAGAATAGGGGGCCCTAAGTACGAGCAGTACTTC; CDR3aa: CASRIGGPKYEQYF
abundance: .; v_gene: TRBV12-3/TRBV12-4; d_gene: .; j_gene: TRBJ2-3; CDR3nt: TGTGCCAGCAGTCGCGGATCTAGCGCAGATACGCAGTATTTT; CDR3aa: CASSRGSSADTQYF
abundance: .; v_gene: TRBV20-1; d_gene: .; j_gene: TRBJ2-3; CDR3nt: TGCAGTGCTAGTTTGGTGATCGGGGATACGCAGTATTTT; CDR3aa: CSASLVIGDTQYF
abundance: few; v_gene: TRBV5-5; d_gene: .; j_gene: TRBJ2-7; CDR3nt: TGTGCCAGCAGCTTCTGGGGGGCAACCTCCTACGAGCAGTACTTC; CDR3aa: CASSFWGATSYEQYF
abundance: once; v_gene: TRBV30; d_gene: .; j_gene: TRBJ2-2; CDR3nt: TGTGCCTGGGCAGGGGAAAGCGGGGAGCTGTTTTTT; CDR3aa: CAWAGESGELFF
abundance: .; v_gene: TRBV3-1; d_gene: TRBD1; j_gene: TRBJ2-5; CDR3nt: TGTGCCAGCAGCCATAGCCGGGACAGGGGTCAAGAGACCCAGTACTTC; CDR3aa: CASSHSRDRGQETQYF
abundance: .; v_gene: TRBV9; d_gene: .; j_gene: TRBJ2-4; CDR3nt: TGTGCCAGCAGCGAGACTGGGGGAAACATTCAGTACTTC; CDR3aa: CASSETGGNIQYF
abundance: .; v_gene: TRBV7-8; d_gene: .; j_gene: TRBJ1-2; CDR3nt: TGTGCCAGCAGCTTAGCTGGGTCGTGGGGCTACACCTTC; CDR3aa: CASSLAGSWGYTF
abundance: .; v_gene: TRBV12-3/TRBV12-4; d_gene: .; j_gene: TRBJ2-1; CDR3nt: TGTGCCAGCAGCCCATCGGGGGCGGGGCGTCAAAGTGAGCAGTTCTTC; CDR3aa: CASSPSGAGRQSEQFF
abundance: few; v_gene: TRBV7-3; d_gene: .; j_gene: TRBJ2-6; CDR3nt: TGTGCCAGCAGCTTAATGGGCCCGATCTCTGGGGCCAACGTCCTGACTTTC; CDR3aa: CASSLMGPISGANVLTF
abundance: .; v_gene: TRBV12-3/TRBV12-4; d_gene: .; j_gene: TRBJ2-4; CDR3nt: TGTGCCAGCAGTTTCAAGGCATTTGGGGCCAAAAACATTCAGTACTTC; CDR3aa: CASSFKAFGAKNIQYF
abundance: .; v_gene: TRBV5-1; d_gene: .; j_gene: TRBJ1-4; CDR3nt: TGCGCCAGCAGCGTTGCCGGGACCTCGGGGGAAAAACTGTTTTTT; CDR3aa: CASSVAGTSGEKLFF
abundance: few; v_gene: TRBV24-1; d_gene: TRBD2; j_gene: TRBJ2-3; CDR3nt: TGTGCCACCAGTGATTTAAGCGGGGGGGGCACAGATACGCAGTATTTT; CDR3aa: CATSDLSGGGTDTQYF
abundance: few; v_gene: TRBV5-1; d_gene: TRBD2; j_gene: TRBJ2-3; CDR3nt: TGCGCCAGCAGCTTGGGTGGTAGCGGGGGCCCCGATACGCAGTATTTT; CDR3aa: CASSLGGSGGPDTQYF
abundance: few; v_gene: TRBV12-3/TRBV12-4; d_gene: .; j_gene: TRBJ2-1; CDR3nt: TGTGCCAGCAGTTACCCCGGGACTTCGCAGTTCTTC; CDR3aa: CASSYPGTSQFF